A single sample gave rise to the 16 T cell receptor beta chains below, sequenced in a study of T cell repertoires in cytomegalovirus infection. One entry per CDR3 protein, called by TCRdb with MiXCR from the reads. This sample carries 700,000 to 950,000 distinct CDR3 sequences, around a third of them seen once, and the ten largest clones take 9.5% to 15%. Antigens of these TCRs are unknown. Material: cultured CD8+ T cells from PBMCs, obtained from culture after CMV antigen stimulation. The receptors shown here come from a human donor in good health (CMV status not recorded). Some clones in this sample may be carry-over from other donors' samples.

The chain combines TRBV14 with TRBJ2-7; D assignment may be TRBD1 or TRBD2 (5 bases each). Germline loops: CDR1 SGHDN, CDR2 FVKESK. The CDR3 has 16 residues. V shed 3 bases and J shed 2 bases, with 17 bases lying between them. In DNA, the CDR3 is TGTGCCAGCAGCCACCCCGGGACGTACGTAACCTACGAGCAGTACTTC. The encoded protein is CASSHPGTYVTYEQYF. The full variable domain, with the rest looked up from reference TRBV14 and TRBJ2-7, is EAGVTQFPSHSVIEKGQTVTLRCDPISGHDNLYWYRRVMGKEIKFLLHFVKESKQDESGMPNNRFLAERTGGTYSTLKVQPAELEDSGVYFCASSHPGTYVTYEQYFGPGTRLTVT.

CDR3 sequence reads: CASSLTDTASEAFF. As DNA, the CDR3 is TGTGCCAGCAGTTTAACGGACACGGCCTCTGAAGCTTTCTTT. V usage is TRBV6-1 and J usage is TRBJ1-1; D is perhaps TRBD1 (5 bases). V lost 5 bases and J 6 bases, leaving 16 bases between the germline ends. The germline gives CDR1 MNHNS, CDR2 SASEGT. CDR3 size: 14 residues.

This rearrangement joins TRBV10-3 to TRBJ1-2, with a possible D match to TRBD1 (6 bases). The CDR3 has 17 residues. V was shortened by 3 bases and J by 0 bases, with 17 bases between the two germline ends. CDR1 and CDR2 (germline): ENHRY, SYGVKD. CDR3 region: CAISDGRVRDTNYGYTF. The CDR3, as DNA: TGTGCCATCAGTGACGGCAGGGTTAGGGACACTAACTATGGCTACACCTTC.

The sample holds many counts of this clonotype. The chain is built from TRBV7-3 and TRBJ2-3; 11 positions agree with TRBD2. There are 16 residues in the CDR3. With 6 bases clipped from V and 2 bases from J, the junction kept 7 bases outside the gene matches. Germline V lookup: CDR1 SGHTA, CDR2 FQGTGA. The CDR3 DNA reads TGTGCCAGCAGTTCCGGGACTAGCGGCCTCACAGATACGCAGTATTTT. Its protein product is CASSSGTSGLTDTQYF.

J is TRBJ2-2 and V is TRBV10-2; possibly TRBD2 for D (5 bases). The CDR3 spans 15 residues. V was shortened by 4 bases and J by 1 base, with 10 bases between the two germline ends. CDR1 and CDR2 (germline): WSHSY, SAAADI. The CDR3 is CASSGADMNTGELFF. The CDR3 coding sequence is TGCGCCAGCAGTGGAGCGGATATGAACACCGGGGAGCTGTTTTTT.

DNA for the CDR3: TGTGCCAGCAGCCAAGATAGAGCGGACCAAGAGACCCAGTACTTC. Amino acids: CASSQDRADQETQYF. This chain uses TRBV4-2 with TRBJ2-5; maybe TRBD2 (5 bases). This CDR3 has 15 amino acids. The V and J ends lost 0 bases and 0 bases respectively, with 8 bases between them. Germline CDR1 is LGHNA and CDR2 is YNFKEQ.

The CDR3 here is CASSPRGGLGGEQFF. In DNA form, the CDR3 reads TGTGCCAGCAGCCCCCGTGGGGGGCTAGGGGGTGAGCAGTTCTTC. The chain employs TRBV9 and TRBJ2-1; D might be TRBD1 or TRBD2, each matching 6 bases. The ends were cut back, 4 bases at V and 9 bases at J, with 20 bases in the middle. This CDR3 contains 15 residues. Germline lookup yields CDR1 SGDLS and CDR2 YYNGEE.

The sample holds a few counts of this clonotype. The chain couples TRBV28 to TRBJ2-7; D remains unclear. V lost 3 bases and J 2 bases, leaving 14 bases between the germline ends. CDR3 length equals 15 residues. Germline lookup yields CDR1 MDHEN and CDR2 SYDVKM. In DNA, the CDR3 is TGTGCCAGCAGTTTGACTCTGGCTGATCCCTACGAGCAGTACGTC. Residues: CASSLTLADPYEQYV.

Only a few counts were recorded for this clonotype. The chain recombines TRBV7-9 with TRBJ2-5; D gene uncertain. V shed 2 bases and J shed 3 bases, with 22 bases lying between them. Germline V gene lookup returns CDR1 SEHNR and CDR2 FQNEAQ (reference sequence). The CDR3 consists of 18 residues. CDR3 in DNA: TGTGCCAGCAGCTTATTGGGTCTACGGGTATTCGGCGAAGAGACCCAGTACTTC. Its translation is CASSLLGLRVFGEETQYF.

The sample holds one count of this clonotype. The chain carries TRBV13 and TRBJ1-4; D unresolved. V lost 5 bases and J lost 4, with 11 bases in between. This CDR3 has 14 amino acids. CDR1 PRHDT and CDR2 FYEKMQ come from the germline V gene (reference sequence). CDR3 in DNA: TGTGCCAGCAGCCCAGGTTTCAATAATGAAAAACTGTTTTTT. It is translated as CASSPGFNNEKLFF.

This clonotype was observed a few times. This chain joins TRBV2 and TRBJ1-6; a possible D gene is TRBD1 (5 bases). This CDR3 contains 15 residues. V lost 8 bases and J 0 bases, leaving 11 bases between the germline ends. Germline V gene lookup returns CDR1 SNHLY and CDR2 FYNNEI. CDR3 amino acids: CASWDRSSYNSPLHF. The CDR3 region has the DNA TGTGCCAGCTGGGACCGAAGCTCCTATAATTCACCCCTCCACTTT.

The chain is built from TRBV28 and TRBJ2-5, with unresolved D. CDR3 length equals 15 residues. Looked up from germline, CDR1 is MDHEN and CDR2 is SYDVKM. V gave up 1 base and J gave up 2 bases, with 11 bases separating them. As DNA, the CDR3 is TGTGCCAGCAGTTTATACGCGGCGAGACAAGAGACCCAGTACTTC. Protein: CASSLYAARQETQYF.

This chain links TRBV6-4 with TRBJ2-1; a possible D gene is TRBD2 (5 bases). CDR3 length equals 15 residues. The V end lost 0 bases, the J end lost 8 bases, and 14 bases lay between the germline ends. Germline V lookup: CDR1 MRHNA, CDR2 SNTAGT. The CDR3 DNA reads as TGTGCCAGCAGTGACTCGGCTAGCCGACCTTATGAGCAGTTCTTC. Its protein product is CASSDSASRPYEQFF.

This clonotype was picked up a small number of times. This chain connects TRBV7-3 to TRBJ2-1; 10 bases match TRBD2. Germline loops: CDR1 SGHTA, CDR2 FQGTGA. The CDR3 totals 16 residues. The junction had 4 bases not matched to a gene; V was cut back by 5 bases and J by 0 bases. The CDR3 sequence: CASSLAGASSYNEQFF. The DNA of the CDR3 is TGTGCCAGCAGCCTAGCGGGGGCTAGCTCCTACAATGAGCAGTTCTTC.

CDR3 bases: TGCGCCAGCAGCTTGGTCGGGACCCTGAGCTCCTACAATGAGCAGTTCTTC. Translated, it gives CASSLVGTLSSYNEQFF. The chain links TRBV5-1 to TRBJ2-1, with D tentatively TRBD1 or TRBD2 (5 bases each). Germline lookup yields CDR1 SGHRS and CDR2 YFSETQ. Trimming cost V 0 bases and J 0 bases, with 13 bases left between them. The CDR3 runs 17 residues.

V and J are TRBV7-9 and TRBJ2-1; 8 bases match TRBD2. CDR1 and CDR2 from the germline V gene are SEHNR and FQNEAQ (reference sequence). V was pared by 3 bases and J by 0 bases, with 10 bases of the junction left unmatched. The CDR3 covers 18 residues. CDR3 sequence (DNA): TGTGCCAGCAGCTTTCCCGCGACGGGGGGGAGCTCCTACAATGAGCAGTTCTTC. Its protein is CASSFPATGGSSYNEQFF.